Listed here is a single T cell receptor (beta chain). This entry comes from a study of radiotherapy plus CTLA-4 blockade in lung cancer. Those with chemo-refractory metastatic non-small-cell lung cancer were treated with focal radiation combined with CTLA-4 blockade using ipilimumab. Germline CDR1 MNHNS, CDR2 SASEGT. CDR3 length: 14 residues. V shed 5 bases and J 4 bases; nucleotides not matched to a gene: 0. Sequencing used immunoSEQ multiplex PCR; TCRdb keeps in-frame clones, though not all of them. The data contain roughly 97,000 clones, around 74% of them singletons. This clonotype originated in a human donor with non-small cell lung cancer who had a partial response to radiotherapy plus ipilimumab. Some clones in this sample may be carry-over from other donors' samples. The chain links TRBV6-1 to TRBJ2-1, with 12 bases identical to TRBD2. The material sequenced was peripheral blood, taken from a patient treated with radiotherapy plus ipilimumab. The CDR3 reads CASSTSGRYNEQFF. The CDR3 DNA is TGTGCCAGCAGTACTAGCGGGAGGTACAATGAGCAGTTCTTC.